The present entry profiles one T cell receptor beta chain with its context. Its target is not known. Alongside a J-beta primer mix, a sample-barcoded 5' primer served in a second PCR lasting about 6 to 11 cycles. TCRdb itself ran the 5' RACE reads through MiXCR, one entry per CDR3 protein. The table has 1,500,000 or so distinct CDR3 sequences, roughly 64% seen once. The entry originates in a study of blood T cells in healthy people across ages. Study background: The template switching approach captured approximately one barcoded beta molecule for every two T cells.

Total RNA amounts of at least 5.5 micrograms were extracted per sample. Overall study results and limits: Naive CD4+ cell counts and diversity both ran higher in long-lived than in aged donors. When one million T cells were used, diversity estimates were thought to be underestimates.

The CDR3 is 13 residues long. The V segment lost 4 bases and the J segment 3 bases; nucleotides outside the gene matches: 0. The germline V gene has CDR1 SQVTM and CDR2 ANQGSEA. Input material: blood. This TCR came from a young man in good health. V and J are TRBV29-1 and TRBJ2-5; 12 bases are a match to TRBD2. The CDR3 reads CSVGTSGKETQYF. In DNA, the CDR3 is TGCAGCGTTGGGACTAGCGGGAAAGAGACCCAGTACTTC.